The 18 T cell receptor beta chains presented below share a single source sample, sequenced in a study of monozygotic twins with inflammatory bowel disease. From its re-call of the 5' RACE reads, TCRdb lists each CDR3 protein once, without DNA. Its clone listing holds over 200,000 distinct CDR3 sequences. The sequenced material came from blood. The receptors were gathered from a human donor with ulcerative colitis or Crohn's disease, or a healthy co-twin of an affected twin (not recorded which).

This sequence joins TRBV5-1 and TRBJ2-7; the TRBD1 assignment by TCRdb is unverifiable without DNA. This CDR3 is built from 14 residues. CDR1 is SGHRS and CDR2 is YFSETQ in the germline V gene. The CDR3 loop reads CASSDRGRSNEQYF.

The chain links TRBV5-4 to TRBJ2-7. The CDR3 covers 12 residues. Germline CDR1 and CDR2: SGHNT and YYREEE (reference sequence). CDR3 region: CASSLGEYEQYF.

The chain combines TRBV7-6 with TRBJ2-1. The germline V gene has CDR1 SGHVS and CDR2 FNYEAQ. CDR3 length: 12 amino acids. The CDR3 sequence is CASSLVRHEQFF.

This chain uses TRBV20-1 with TRBJ2-1; TCRdb lists TRBD1, though no DNA is available to test this call. Germline loops: CDR1 DFQATT, CDR2 SNEGSKA (reference sequence). There are 12 residues in the CDR3. The CDR3: CSARRGYNEQFF.

The chain is built from TRBV12-3 or TRBV12-4 and TRBJ1-2. The CDR3 has 13 residues. CDR3 amino acids: CASSLNRFYGYTF.

J is TRBJ1-6 and V is TRBV5-1; lacking DNA, the TRBD1 call made by TCRdb goes unchecked. The CDR3 is 16 amino acids. CDR1 is SGHRS and CDR2 is YFSETQ in the germline V gene. The CDR3 sequence: CASSLFGQGNNSPLHF.

The V call is TRBV27, the J call TRBJ2-7; the TCRdb call, TRBD1, lacks DNA for checking. Looked up from germline, CDR1 is MNHEY and CDR2 is SMNVEV (reference sequence). CDR3 length equals 15 residues. This CDR3 is CASSAGGWESYEQYF.

V and J are TRBV5-1 and TRBJ2-7; no DNA is available, so the TRBD2 call from TCRdb remains unchecked. Germline V gives CDR1 SGHRS, CDR2 YFSETQ. The CDR3 has 15 residues. This chain's CDR3 is CASSKWTSGDYEQYF.

The chain employs TRBV12-3 or TRBV12-4 and TRBJ2-1; TCRdb's assignment of TRBD1 cannot be checked, as there is no DNA. This CDR3 region has 15 residues. CDR3 sequence reads: CASRRETGLYNEQFF.

V and J are TRBV7-9 and TRBJ2-3; absent DNA, TCRdb's TRBD1 call cannot be checked. CDR1 and CDR2 from the germline V gene are SEHNR and FQNEAQ (reference sequence). This CDR3 has 16 amino acids. The CDR3 sequence is CASSLAVGGYTDTQYF.

This chain joins TRBV19 and TRBJ1-5. The CDR3 is 14 residues long. In germline, CDR1 is LNHDA, CDR2 SQIVND (reference sequence). The CDR3 spells CASSIGGGSQPQHF. Drawing the rest from reference TRBV19 and TRBJ1-5, the complete variable domain is DGGITQSPKYLFRKEGQNVTLSCEQNLNHDAMYWYRQDPGQGLRLIYYSQIVNDFQKGDIAEGYSVSREKKESFPLTVTSAQKNPTAFYLCASSIGGGSQPQHFGDGTRLSIL.

This chain joins TRBV5-1 and TRBJ2-3. CDR3 size: 14 residues. Germline V gene sequence: CDR1 SGHRS, CDR2 YFSETQ. The CDR3 here is CASSLTVGTDTQYF. Variable domain in full (rest from reference TRBV5-1 and TRBJ2-3): KAGVTQTPRYLIKTRGQQVTLSCSPISGHRSVSWYQQTPGQGLQFLFEYFSETQRNKGNFPGRFSGRQFSNSRSEMNVSTLELGDSALYLCASSLTVGTDTQYFGPGTRLTVL.

The genes are TRBV25-1 and TRBJ2-1; the D call of TRBD1 rests on TCRdb alone, since no DNA is present to check it. CDR3 length: 14 residues. CDR1 is MGHDK and CDR2 is SYGVNS in the germline V gene. CDR3: CASRGYRGNNEQFF. Full variable domain (rest looked up from reference TRBV25-1 and TRBJ2-1): EADIYQTPRYLVIGTGKKITLECSQTMGHDKMYWYQQDPGMELHLIHYSYGVNSTEKGDLSSESTVSRIRTEHFPLTLESARPSHTSQYLCASRGYRGNNEQFFGPGTRLTVL.

CDR3 loop: CASSLEGGGSFQPQHF. V and J are TRBV5-5 and TRBJ1-5; checking the TCRdb D call of TRBD1 is not possible without DNA. Germline V gene lookup returns CDR1 SGHKS and CDR2 YYEKEE (reference sequence). CDR3 length equals 16 residues.

The chain is built from TRBV25-1 and TRBJ1-2; TCRdb proposes TRBD1, but this gene call is untestable without DNA. This CDR3 spans 14 amino acids. Germline CDR1 and CDR2: MGHDK and SYGVNS. The CDR3 here is CASSEGTGGVGHTF.

The chain has TRBV6-1 and TRBJ2-7. The germline CDR1 and CDR2 sequences are MNHNS and SASEGT. This CDR3 region has 14 residues. CDR3 sequence: CASCLSQGPYEQYF.

V is TRBV12-3 or TRBV12-4 and J is TRBJ2-5; absent DNA, TCRdb's TRBD1 call cannot be checked. The CDR3 runs 13 residues. CDR3: CASKGGWVGTQYF.

The chain has TRBV20-1 and TRBJ1-5. The CDR3 has 11 amino acids. Germline V gene sequence: CDR1 DFQATT, CDR2 SNEGSKA (reference sequence). CDR3 in amino acids: CSASYGQPQHF.